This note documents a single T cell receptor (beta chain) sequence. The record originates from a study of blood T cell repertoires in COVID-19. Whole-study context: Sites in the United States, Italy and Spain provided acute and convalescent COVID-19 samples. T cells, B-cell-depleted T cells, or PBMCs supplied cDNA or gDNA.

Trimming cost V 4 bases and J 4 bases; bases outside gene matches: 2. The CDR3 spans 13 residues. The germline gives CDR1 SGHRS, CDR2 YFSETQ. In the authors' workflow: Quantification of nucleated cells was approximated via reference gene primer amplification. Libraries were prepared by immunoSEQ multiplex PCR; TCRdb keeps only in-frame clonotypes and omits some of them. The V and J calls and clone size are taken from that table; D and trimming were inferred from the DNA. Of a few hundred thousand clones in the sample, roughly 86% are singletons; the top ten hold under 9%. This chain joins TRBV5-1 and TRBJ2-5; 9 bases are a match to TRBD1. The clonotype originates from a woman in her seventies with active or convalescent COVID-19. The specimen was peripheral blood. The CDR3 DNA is TGCGCCAGCAGCGTGGGACAGGGAGAGACCCAGTACTTC. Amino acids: CASSVGQGETQYF.